Shown below are 10 T cell receptor beta chains from a single sample sequenced in a study of blood T cell repertoires in COVID-19. Generated by immunoSEQ multiplex PCR, the TCRdb table keeps only in-frame clones and is missing some. The sample lists 200,000 or so clones; around 84% were seen once. The sequencing sample was made of PBMCs or T cells enriched from blood (not recorded which). The source of these receptors is a woman in her thirties or forties with acute COVID-19.

V usage is TRBV10-2 and J usage is TRBJ1-2; 9 bases agree with TRBD1. Germline V CDR1 and CDR2: WSHSY, SAAADI. The trim removed 4 bases at V and 5 bases at J, leaving 5 bases unmatched. The CDR3 totals 14 residues. This chain's CDR3 is CASSAEGQGYGYTF. The CDR3 bases are TGCGCCAGCAGTGCAGAGGGACAGGGATATGGCTACACCTTC.

The sample holds one count of this clone. This chain joins TRBV27 and TRBJ2-2, with D perhaps TRBD1 (6 bases). CDR3 length: 14 residues. Trimming removed 4 bases at V and 4 bases at J, with 10 bases between. Germline V lookup: CDR1 MNHEY, CDR2 SMNVEV (reference sequence). CDR3 DNA sequence: TGTGCCAGCAGTTGGACAGCACCCACCGGGGAGCTGTTTTTT. Its translation is CASSWTAPTGELFF.

The chain couples TRBV10-1 to TRBJ1-5; 12 bases are a match to TRBD1. Germline V lookup: CDR1 WNHNN, CDR2 SYGVQD (reference sequence). This CDR3 region has 17 residues. Losses at the gene ends were 4 bases for V and 1 base for J; bases not matched to a gene: 5. Here the CDR3 reads CASSGRDRGPSNQPQHF. In DNA form, the CDR3 reads TGCGCCAGCAGTGGCCGGGACAGGGGGCCGAGCAATCAGCCCCAGCATTTT.

The rearrangement uses TRBV5-6 and TRBJ2-1; the match to TRBD1 covers 10 bases. The CDR3 extends over 14 amino acids. Germline CDR1 SGHDT, CDR2 YYEEEE. With V trimmed by 4 bases and J by 9 bases, 7 bases remained unmatched. CDR3 amino acids: CASSRGTGVLEQFF. CDR3 nucleotide sequence: TGTGCCAGCAGCCGTGGGACAGGGGTTCTTGAGCAGTTCTTC.

The chain carries TRBV28 and TRBJ1-5, with 7 bases lining up with TRBD1. Germline CDR1 MDHEN, CDR2 SYDVKM. With 5 bases clipped from V and 1 base from J, the junction kept 5 bases outside the gene matches. This CDR3 region has 15 residues. Here the CDR3 reads CASSPYRGSNQPQHF. DNA for the CDR3: TGTGCCAGCAGTCCGTACAGGGGAAGCAATCAGCCCCAGCATTTT.

The rearrangement joins TRBV30 to TRBJ1-5; D might be TRBD1 (5 bases). Trimming removed 5 bases at V and 4 bases at J, with 12 bases between. The CDR3 has 13 residues. The germline CDR1 and CDR2 sequences are GTSNPN and SVGIG (reference sequence). The CDR3 loop reads CAWGGGGNQPQHF. Written as DNA, the CDR3 is TGTGCCTGGGGGGGAGGCGGGAATCAGCCCCAGCATTTT.

The rearrangement links TRBV19 to TRBJ1-5; a weak D match, TRBD1 (6 bases). The CDR3 has 13 residues. Trimming took off 3 bases at V and 7 bases at J, with 10 bases between the two ends. CDR1 LNHDA and CDR2 SQIVND come from the germline V gene (reference sequence). The CDR3 coding sequence is TGTGCCAGTAGTATCAGGGGAGAACAGCCCCAGCATTTT. The encoded protein is CASSIRGEQPQHF.

V and J are TRBV7-3 and TRBJ2-2; D may be TRBD2 (5 bases). Germline V CDR1 and CDR2: SGHTA, FQGTGA. CDR3 length equals 16 residues. The V and J ends lost 5 bases and 3 bases respectively, with 16 bases between them. The CDR3 region is CASSPPSGLDTGELFF. CDR3 bases: TGTGCCAGCAGCCCCCCTAGTGGACTGGACACCGGGGAGCTGTTTTTT.

This clone appeared a single time. The chain joins TRBV6-1 to TRBJ2-3, with TRBD2 identical over 8 bases. This CDR3 is built from 18 residues. Germline values: CDR1 MNHNS, CDR2 SASEGT. V lost 1 base and J lost 1; bases outside the gene matches: 10. DNA for the CDR3: TGTGCCAGCAGTGAAGGGGTTGGAAGCGGGGGTCGCACAGATACGCAGTATTTT. Residues: CASSEGVGSGGRTDTQYF.

The rearrangement links TRBV5-1 to TRBJ2-6; D perhaps matches TRBD1 (6 bases). The germline V gene has CDR1 SGHRS and CDR2 YFSETQ. Between the trimmed V and J ends, which lost 4 bases and 0 bases, there was a span of 14 bases. The CDR3 totals 17 residues. The chain's CDR3 is CASSPQTGPSGANVLTF. The CDR3 DNA sequence: TGCGCCAGCAGCCCTCAGACAGGACCCTCTGGGGCCAACGTCCTGACTTTC.